The entry that follows covers one TCR beta chain sequence. The sample originates from a study of blood T cell repertoires in COVID-19. Unmatched junction bases numbered 9, after V lost 5 bases and J lost 12 bases. This CDR3 contains 14 residues. In germline, CDR1 is MNHEY, CDR2 SVGAGI. Generated by immunoSEQ multiplex PCR, the TCRdb table keeps only in-frame clones and is missing some. The sample carries about 54,000 clones, roughly nine tenths recorded once. V is TRBV6-5 and J is TRBJ1-6; 8 nucleotides agree with TRBD1. The clonotype comes from a woman aged 40 to 49 with active COVID-19. Sequenced material: peripheral blood. The CDR3 here is CASSKQGARRPLHF. Here the CDR3 DNA reads TGTGCCAGCAGTAAGCAGGGGGCGCGCAGACCCCTCCACTTT.